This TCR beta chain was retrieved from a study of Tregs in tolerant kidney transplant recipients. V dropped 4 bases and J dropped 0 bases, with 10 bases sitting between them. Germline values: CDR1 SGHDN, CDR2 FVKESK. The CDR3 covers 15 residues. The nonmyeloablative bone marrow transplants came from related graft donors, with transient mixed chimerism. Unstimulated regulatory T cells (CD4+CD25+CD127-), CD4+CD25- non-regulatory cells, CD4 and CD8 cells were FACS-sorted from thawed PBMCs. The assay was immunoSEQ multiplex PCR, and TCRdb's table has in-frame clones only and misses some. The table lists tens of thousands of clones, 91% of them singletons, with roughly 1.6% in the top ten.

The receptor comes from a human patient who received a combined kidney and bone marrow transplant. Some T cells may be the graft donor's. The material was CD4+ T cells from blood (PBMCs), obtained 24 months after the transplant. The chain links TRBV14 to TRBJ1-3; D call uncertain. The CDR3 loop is CASSRAESSGNTIYF. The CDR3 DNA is TGTGCCAGCAGCCGAGCGGAGAGCTCTGGAAACACCATATATTTT. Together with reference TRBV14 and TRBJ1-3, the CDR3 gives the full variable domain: EAGVTQFPSHSVIEKGQTVTLRCDPISGHDNLYWYRRVMGKEIKFLLHFVKESKQDESGMPNNRFLAERTGGTYSTLKVQPAELEDSGVYFCASSRAESSGNTIYFGEGSWLTVV.